This passage covers 8 T cell receptor beta chains from one sample sequenced in a study of shared clonotypes between healthy human individuals (dated by TCRdb to the early 2020s). The receptor library was made with the immunoSEQ multiplex PCR assay. This is the immuneACCESS table as TCRdb keeps it, with only in-frame sequences that have V and J called. A part of the clones is gone; compared with another copy, unresolved V genes explain less than half, and the rest is unexplained. This sample is represented by around 700,000 clones; approximately 75% of them were singletons. The leading ten clones occupy about 1.8% of the sample. The sample taken for sequencing was memory CD4+ T cells sorted from blood. The sample's cell subset or site label, in plain terms: CD45RA-negative fraction. The receptors come from a woman aged 30 to 39 in good health.

The rearrangement uses TRBV2 and TRBJ1-3; no clear D gene. Germline V CDR1 and CDR2: SNHLY, FYNNEI. V lost 3 bases and J 5 bases, leaving 17 bases between the germline ends. The length of the CDR3 is 16 residues. CDR3 in amino acids: CASSEVGSFIRNTIYF. The CDR3 DNA reads TGTGCCAGCAGTGAGGTGGGGTCCTTTATAAGAAACACCATATATTTT.

Concerning this clone itself: A junction boundary mismatches the germline segment, possibly from a read error. The chain has TRBV5-4 and TRBJ1-3; TRBD1 might be the D (6 bases). CDR1 and CDR2 (germline): SGHNT, YYREEE (reference sequence). The CDR3 contains 12 residues. CDR3 protein: CASSFRTGDTRF. CDR3 DNA sequence: TGTGCCAGCAGCTTCCGGACGGGGGACACCCGTTTT.

V is TRBV15 and J is TRBJ1-4, with D perhaps TRBD1 (6 bases). The CDR3 is 18 amino acids. Germline lookup yields CDR1 LNHNV and CDR2 YYDKDF (reference sequence). V was shortened by 0 bases and J by 2 bases, with 16 bases between the two germline ends. The CDR3 spells CATSRDVLTGLTNEKLFF. CDR3 coding DNA: TGTGCCACCAGCAGAGATGTCCTCACAGGGCTCACTAATGAAAAACTGTTTTTT.

The V call is TRBV5-1, the J call TRBJ2-2, with 8 bases aligning to TRBD1. The germline gives CDR1 SGHRS, CDR2 YFSETQ. V was clipped by 3 bases and J by 4 bases; unmatched bases: 5. This CDR3 comprises 15 residues. The CDR3 nucleotides read TGCGCCAGCAGCTCGGGACAGGAAGCCACCGGGGAGCTGTTTTTT. Translation: CASSSGQEATGELFF. The complete variable domain, with remaining parts taken from reference TRBV5-1 and TRBJ2-2, reads KAGVTQTPRYLIKTRGQQVTLSCSPISGHRSVSWYQQTPGQGLQFLFEYFSETQRNKGNFPGRFSGRQFSNSRSEMNVSTLELGDSALYLCASSSGQEATGELFFGEGSRLTVL.

The chain is built from TRBV10-1 and TRBJ2-1; the match to TRBD2 covers 13 bases. Germline loops: CDR1 WNHNN, CDR2 SYGVQD (reference sequence). The CDR3 totals 15 residues. J gave up 5 bases and V 7 bases, and 5 bases lay outside the gene matches. DNA for the CDR3: TGCGCCAGCACCCCGGGACTAGCGGGAAACAATGAGCAGTTCTTC. It encodes CASTPGLAGNNEQFF.

As DNA, the CDR3 is TGTGCCAGCAGTCCATCGTGGAACACTGAAGCTTTCTTT. Translating it yields CASSPSWNTEAFF. V and J are TRBV27 and TRBJ1-1; D not certain. The germline V and J ends were trimmed by 5 bases and 1 base, with 8 bases remaining between them. The CDR3 consists of 13 residues. The germline V gene encodes CDR1 MNHEY and CDR2 SMNVEV (reference sequence).

J is TRBJ2-3 and V is TRBV10-3; D unclear. Germline CDR1 is ENHRY and CDR2 is SYGVKD. The CDR3 is 13 residues long. V lost 6 bases to trimming and J lost 3 bases, with 10 bases between them. The CDR3 sequence: CAISGQATDTQYF. CDR3 sequence (DNA): TGTGCCATCAGCGGGCAAGCTACAGATACGCAGTATTTT.

This sequence joins TRBV19 and TRBJ1-4; 8 nucleotides align to TRBD1. J gave up 8 bases and V 3 bases, and 5 bases lay outside the gene matches. This CDR3 is 14 amino acids long. Per the germline V gene, CDR1 is LNHDA and CDR2 is SQIVND (reference sequence). The CDR3 nucleotides are TGTGCCAGTAGTATTACGACAGGGGCGGAAAAACTGTTTTTT. As protein: CASSITTGAEKLFF.